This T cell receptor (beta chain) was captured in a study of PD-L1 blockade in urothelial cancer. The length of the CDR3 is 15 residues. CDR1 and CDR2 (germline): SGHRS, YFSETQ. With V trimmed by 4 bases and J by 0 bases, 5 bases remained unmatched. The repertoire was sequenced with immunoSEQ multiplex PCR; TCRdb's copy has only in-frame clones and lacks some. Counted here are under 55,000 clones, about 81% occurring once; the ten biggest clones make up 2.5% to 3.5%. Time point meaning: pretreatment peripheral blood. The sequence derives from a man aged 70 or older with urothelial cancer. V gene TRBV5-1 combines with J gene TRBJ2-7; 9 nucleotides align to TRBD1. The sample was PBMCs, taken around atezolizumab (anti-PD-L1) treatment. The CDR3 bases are TGCGCCAGCAGCAGACAGGGGGTGGGCTCCTACGAGCAGTACTTC. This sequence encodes CASSRQGVGSYEQYF.